This T cell receptor (beta chain) originates from a study of cytomegalovirus exposure and HLA in healthy donors. The CDR3 sequence is 13 residues long. Germline-derived CDR1 and CDR2 are MNHEY and SVGAGI. Trimming took 7 bases from V and 7 from J; bases not matched to a gene: 9. Researchers ran the PCR with 60 Vbeta and 13 Jbeta primers. Method: immunoSEQ multiplex PCR; TCRdb's copy keeps in-frame clones and lacks some. The sample holds roughly 100,000 clones, 75% to 85% seen once. This chain links TRBV6-5 with TRBJ1-1, with 7 bases that match TRBD1. This clonotype was sampled from a man younger than 35 in good health and CMV-seronegative. What was sequenced was PBMCs. The CDR3 here is CASTPGGRDEAFF. DNA of the CDR3: TGTGCCAGCACCCCAGGGGGTAGGGATGAAGCTTTCTTT.